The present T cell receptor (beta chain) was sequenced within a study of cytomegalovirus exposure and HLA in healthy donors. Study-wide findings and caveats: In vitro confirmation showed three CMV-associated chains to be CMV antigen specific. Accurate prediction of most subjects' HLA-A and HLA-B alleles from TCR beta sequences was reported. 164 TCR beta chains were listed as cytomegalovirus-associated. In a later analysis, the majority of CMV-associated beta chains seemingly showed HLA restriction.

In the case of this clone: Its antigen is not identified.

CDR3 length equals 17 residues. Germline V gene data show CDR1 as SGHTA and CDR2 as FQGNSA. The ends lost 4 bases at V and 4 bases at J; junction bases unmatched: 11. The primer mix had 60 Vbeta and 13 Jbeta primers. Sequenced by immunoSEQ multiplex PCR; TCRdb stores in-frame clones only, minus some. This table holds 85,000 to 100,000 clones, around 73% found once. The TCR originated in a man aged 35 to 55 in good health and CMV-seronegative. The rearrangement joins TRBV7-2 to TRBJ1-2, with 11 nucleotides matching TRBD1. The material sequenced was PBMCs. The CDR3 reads CASSSRGGDRGFYGYTF. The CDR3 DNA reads TGTGCCAGCAGCTCCCGGGGGGGGGACAGGGGGTTCTATGGCTACACCTTC. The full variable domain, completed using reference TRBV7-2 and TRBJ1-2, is GAGVSQSPSNKVTEKGKDVELRCDPISGHTALYWYRQSLGQGLEFLIYFQGNSAPDKSGLPSDRFSAERTGGSVSTLTIQRTQQEDSAVYLCASSSRGGDRGFYGYTFGSGTRLTVV.